This T cell receptor beta chain comes out of a study of PD-1 blockade in classical Hodgkin lymphoma. About the study: Patients received nivolumab 3 mg/kg intravenously every 2 weeks.

Comment on this clone: The antigen is unknown.

With 6 bases removed from V and 4 bases from J, the gap between germline ends came to 19 bases. The length of the CDR3 is 15 residues. Germline loops: CDR1 SGHAT, CDR2 FQDESV (reference sequence). Whole-study results and caveats: Newly diagnosed patients and complete responders had comparable diversity at baseline.

The method was immunoSEQ multiplex PCR; TCRdb's version includes in-frame clones alone and lacks a portion of them. The sample lists tens of thousands of clones; around three quarters were seen once. Every single patient, without exception, relapsed after autologous stem cell transplantation, and brentuximab vedotin exposure varied. Negative selection with magnetic separation was used to purify CD4+ T cells from thawed PBMCs. Best outcomes ranged across complete response, partial response and progressive disease. The input for sequencing was CD4+ T cells from blood, taken at baseline. This chain connects TRBV11-1 to TRBJ2-7, with D tentatively TRBD1 (5 bases). This receptor was identified in a human donor with classical Hodgkin lymphoma. CDR3 amino acids: CASRKGTGAAYEQYF. The CDR3 nucleotides read TGTGCCAGCAGGAAGGGAACTGGGGCCGCTTACGAGCAGTACTTC.